This T cell receptor beta chain was retrieved from a study of cytomegalovirus exposure and HLA in healthy donors. Primers: 60 Vbeta forward and 13 Jbeta reverse. Clones were read by immunoSEQ multiplex PCR, and TCRdb kept only the in-frame ones, dropping some. The data hold approximately 170,000 clones, with 70% to 80% observed a single time. This CDR3 contains 13 residues. Germline V CDR1 and CDR2: KGHSH, LQKENI. V lost 1 base to trimming and J lost 5 bases, with 8 bases between them. Donors likely had unrecorded immune exposures despite being nominally healthy when sampled. The study's findings and limits: Presence/absence analyses treated sequencing depth as roughly uniform across donors. As a later analysis showed, several of the most significant clusters appeared to be linked to common viral pathogens.

This clone was observed once. Its antigen is not identified. The chain recombines TRBV18 with TRBJ2-5, with D perhaps matching TRBD1 (5 bases). Sequencing used PBMCs. The source is a female donor in good health and CMV-seronegative. CDR3 residues: CASSPRSGETQYF. DNA for the CDR3: TGTGCCAGCTCACCACGATCAGGGGAGACCCAGTACTTC. The full variable domain, with the rest looked up from reference TRBV18 and TRBJ2-5, is NAGVMQNPRHLVRRRGQEARLRCSPMKGHSHVYWYRQLPEEGLKFMVYLQKENIIDESGMPKERFSAEFPKEGPSILRIQQVVRGDSAAYFCASSPRSGETQYFGPGTRLLVL.